A selection of T cell receptor beta chains follows, all from one sample in a study of shared clonotypes between healthy human individuals. Some clones are missing from TCRdb's copy, which holds only in-frame ones; the method was immunoSEQ multiplex PCR. The table lists around 990,000 clones, 60% to 80% of them singletons. Sequences were obtained from memory CD4+ T cells from PBMCs. Receptors were obtained from a man between 18 and 29 years old in good health. Some clones in this sample may be carry-over from other donors' samples. Both conserved end residues are part of each CDR3. The D gene is left open where the match is weak. Size is stated for part of the rows, as once, few or many counts, or as a class when the clone is expanded.

D gene	clone size	J gene	V gene	CDR3 protein	CDR3 DNA
TRBD2	once	TRBJ2-7	TRBV19	CASSIWGGIYEQYF	TGTGCCAGTAGTATTTGGGGAGGGATCTACGAGCAGTACTTC
TRBD2	-	TRBJ2-3	TRBV11-2	CASSPISGGADTQYF	TGTGCCAGCAGCCCCATATCGGGAGGCGCAGATACGCAGTATTTT
TRBD1	-	TRBJ2-5	TRBV4-1	CASSRGQGVWQETQYF	TGCGCCAGCAGCCGCGGACAGGGTGTGTGGCAAGAGACCCAGTACTTC
TRBD2	once	TRBJ2-3	TRBV9	CASSGGRTSGSTDTQYF	TGTGCCAGCAGCGGCGGAAGGACTAGCGGGAGCACAGATACGCAGTATTTT
-	-	TRBJ2-1	TRBV19	CASSAPPGPRGRNEQFF	TGTGCCAGTAGTGCCCCCCCGGGCCCTCGAGGAAGGAATGAGCAGTTCTTC
TRBD2	few	TRBJ2-5	TRBV7-2	CASSPPPGTSGDQETQYF	TGTGCCAGCAGCCCACCCCCCGGGACTAGCGGAGACCAAGAGACCCAGTACTTC
-	-	TRBJ1-2	TRBV29-1	CSVEVVRTARGYTF	TGCAGCGTTGAAGTAGTCAGAACCGCCCGGGGCTACACCTTC
-	-	TRBJ2-7	TRBV28	CATLEGGERAYEQYF	TGTGCCACCCTGGAGGGGGGGGAGCGGGCCTACGAGCAGTACTTC
TRBD1	-	TRBJ1-5	TRBV27	CASSLWLEGQGAGTQHF	TGTGCCAGCAGTTTATGGTTAGAAGGACAGGGGGCTGGGACCCAGCATTTT
-	many	TRBJ2-4	TRBV7-2	CASSPGTQNIQYF	TGTGCCAGCAGCCCTGGGACCCAAAACATTCAGTACTTC
-	-	TRBJ2-4	TRBV4-3	CASSQDSGAKNIQYF	TGCGCCAGCAGCCAAGATAGTGGTGCCAAAAACATTCAGTACTTC
-	-	TRBJ2-2	TRBV4-2	CASSQDLEAGTGELFF	TGTGCCAGCAGCCAAGATCTAGAGGCGGGAACCGGGGAGCTGTTTTTT
-	-	TRBJ2-3	TRBV5-4	CASSLGKGASTDTQYF	TGTGCCAGCAGCCTGGGGAAGGGTGCTAGCACAGATACGCAGTATTTT
-	-	TRBJ2-1	TRBV21-1	CASSKVPCGTERGNEQFF	TGTGCCAGCAGCAAAGTTCCTTGCGGGACAGAAAGGGGGAATGAGCAGTTCTTC
-	once	TRBJ1-2	TRBV14	CASTSAEGGRGYTF	TGTGCCAGCACCTCAGCAGAGGGGGGTAGGGGCTACACCTTC
-	-	TRBJ1-1	TRBV29-1	CSVDPGAGYEAFF	TGCAGCGTTGATCCGGGAGCAGGATATGAAGCTTTCTTT
-	-	TRBJ2-7	TRBV5-4	CASSLGGGFPYEQYF	TGTGCCAGCAGCTTGGGAGGGGGGTTCCCCTACGAGCAGTACTTC
-	-	TRBJ2-3	TRBV2	CASVQGSTDTQYF	TGTGCCAGCGTTCAGGGTAGCACAGATACGCAGTATTTT
TRBD1	-	TRBJ1-1	TRBV7-9	CASSLGTGGVSTEAFF	TGTGCCAGCAGCTTAGGAACAGGGGGCGTGAGCACTGAAGCTTTCTTT
-	many	TRBJ2-5	TRBV15	CATSRDAGAGTQYF	TGTGCCACCAGCAGAGACGCGGGGGCGGGGACCCAGTACTTC
-	-	TRBJ2-2	TRBV28	CASSFRGPMIGELFF	TGTGCCAGCAGTTTCCGGGGGCCCATGATCGGGGAGCTGTTTTTT
-	-	TRBJ2-2	TRBV9	CASSVEAGELFF	TGTGCCAGCAGCGTAGAAGCCGGGGAGCTGTTTTTT
-	-	TRBJ2-7	TRBV10-3	CASRDIGLNQYF	TGTGCCAGCCGGGACATAGGGCTCAACCAGTACTTC
-	-	TRBJ2-5	TRBV28	CASTDSWETQYF	TGTGCCAGCACAGACAGTTGGGAGACCCAGTACTTC
TRBD2	-	TRBJ2-7	TRBV2	CASSLAGTSYEQYF	TGTGCCAGCAGTCTAGCGGGAACCTCCTACGAGCAGTACTTC
TRBD2	-	TRBJ2-2	TRBV6-5	CASISAGPNTGELFF	TGTGCCAGCATATCAGCGGGACCTAACACCGGGGAGCTGTTTTTT
-	-	TRBJ1-2	TRBV6-1	CASSEGRGASAF	TGTGCCAGCAGTGAAGGCCGGGGGGCGTCGGCCTTC
-	-	TRBJ1-4	TRBV7-9	CASSLVGQPNEKLFF	TGTGCCAGCAGCTTAGTGGGACAACCCAATGAAAAACTGTTTTTT
TRBD1	-	TRBJ1-2	TRBV11-2	CASSSNRGQNYGYTF	TGTGCCAGCAGCTCAAACAGGGGGCAAAACTATGGCTACACCTTC